This TCR beta chain is from a study of shared clonotypes between healthy human individuals. The protocol was immunoSEQ multiplex PCR, while the TCRdb copy is restricted to in-frame clones and leaves out a portion. There are more than 1,200,000 clones in the sample; 98% to 99% occur only once, and roughly 0.35% lies in the top ten. The V end was cut by 3 bases, the J end by 7 bases, with 11 bases between. The CDR3 extends over 13 amino acids. In germline, CDR1 is SGHAT, CDR2 FQNNGV. The TCR was taken from a man younger than 45 in good health. Source material: naive CD4+ T cells sorted from blood. Subset here: CD45RA+ positively selected. The J gene is TRBJ2-3, the V gene TRBV11-2, with D possibly being TRBD2 (6 bases). The CDR3 DNA sequence: TGTGCCAGCAGCTTGGAGGGCCTAAATACGCAGTATTTT. Amino acid sequence: CASSLEGLNTQYF.